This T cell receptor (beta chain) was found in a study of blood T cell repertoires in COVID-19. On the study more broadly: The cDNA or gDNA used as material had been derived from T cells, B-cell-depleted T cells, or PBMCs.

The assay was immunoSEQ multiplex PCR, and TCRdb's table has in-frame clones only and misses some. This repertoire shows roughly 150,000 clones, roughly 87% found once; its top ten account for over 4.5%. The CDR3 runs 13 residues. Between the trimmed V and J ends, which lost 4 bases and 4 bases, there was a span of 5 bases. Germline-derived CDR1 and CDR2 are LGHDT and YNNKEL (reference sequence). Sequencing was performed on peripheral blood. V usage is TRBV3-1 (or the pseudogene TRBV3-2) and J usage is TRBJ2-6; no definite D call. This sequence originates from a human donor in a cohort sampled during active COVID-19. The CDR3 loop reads CASSPSGANVLTF. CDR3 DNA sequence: TGTGCCAGCAGCCCATCCGGGGCCAACGTCCTGACTTTC.